This T cell receptor beta chain was found in a study of CD8+CD57+ T cells in acquired aplastic anemia listed by TCRdb under 2018. Background on the whole study: CD8+CD57+ expansion was defined as frequency above the mean frequency observed in healthy subjects.

Expansion of CD8+CD57+ cells had been shown by flow cytometry in the patients chosen for sequencing. CD8+CD57+ effector memory cells were additionally sequenced from about 15% of the 12 patients who had enough cells. Severe acquired aplastic anemia was diagnosed in all patients according to International Study of Aplastic Anemia and Agranulocytosis and Camitta criteria. No therapy had been received by the patients at the time of blood sampling. CD8+CD57+ cells were enriched with beads, and a mean of approximately 1.5 ug of DNA was obtained. The study deep-sequenced TCR repertoires of sorted CD4+ and CD8+ blood T cells from severe aplastic anemia patients and healthy subjects. Patients were enrolled under clinicaltrials.gov protocols 00001620, 01623167, 00001397, 00071045, 00081523 and 00961064 in the USA. Ficoll-Paque density gradient centrifugation was used to isolate peripheral blood mononuclear cells.

This clonotype was seen once. The clone's antigen remains unknown. Base-call qualities are not available, and no considerably larger clone is one nucleotide away. A single read offers scant evidence. Genomic DNA served as template for TCR beta VDJ combination and CDR3 sequence profiling. An Illumina HiSeq 2000 was the platform used for TCR repertoire sequencing. In the paper's pipeline: TRBV/TRBJ rearrangement plots, CDR3 size and DJ length profiles, and Simpson's diversity index were used to assess repertoires. The most abundant DNA sequence in the deep sequencing data was taken as the immunodominant clone. CDR3 amino acid sequences were checked for sharing across subjects and were also compared against the VDJdb database and published repertoires. The public reads were reprocessed in TCRdb via fastp at Q25 and MiXCR, keeping in-frame beta chains. All rows with the same CDR3 protein become a single entry with the most common DNA and genes. The V and J calls here are based on TCRdb, not the publication. This sample is represented by roughly 20,000 distinct CDR3 sequences; under 40% of them were singletons. 80% to 90% of the sample goes to the ten largest clones.

Results the study describes overall, beyond this receptor: In patients, diversity was lower in CD8+CD57+ cells than in the total CD4+ and CD8+ cell pools. Although under 35 CD8+ CDR3 sequences were shared by patients and controls, these sequences appeared highly expressed in patients and within the immunodominant clones of patients. No significant difference in CD8+ Simpson's diversity was found between patients and healthy controls (P=0.060).

Including the terminal cysteine and phenylalanine, the CDR3 comprises 14 residues. CDR3 DNA only is kept here, 42 bases in frame from base 1. Trimming accounts for 5 bases at V and 2 bases at J, while the number of junction bases matched to no gene is 5. CDR1 MDHEN and CDR2 SYDVKM are derived from the germline V gene. The sequence came from a human donor with aplastic anemia. Sequencing was done on a sample of CD8+CD57+ T cells sorted from PBMCs. The cell subset or site label of this sample denotes: bead-enriched CD8+CD57+ effector memory T cells from SAA patients. The rearrangement joined TRBV28 to TRBJ2-5, and TRBD1 matches 7 of the central bases. The CDR3 reads as follows: CASSQTGLQETQYF. In nucleotides, the sequence is TGTGCCAGCAGTCAGACAGGGTTACAAGAGACCCAGTACTTC.